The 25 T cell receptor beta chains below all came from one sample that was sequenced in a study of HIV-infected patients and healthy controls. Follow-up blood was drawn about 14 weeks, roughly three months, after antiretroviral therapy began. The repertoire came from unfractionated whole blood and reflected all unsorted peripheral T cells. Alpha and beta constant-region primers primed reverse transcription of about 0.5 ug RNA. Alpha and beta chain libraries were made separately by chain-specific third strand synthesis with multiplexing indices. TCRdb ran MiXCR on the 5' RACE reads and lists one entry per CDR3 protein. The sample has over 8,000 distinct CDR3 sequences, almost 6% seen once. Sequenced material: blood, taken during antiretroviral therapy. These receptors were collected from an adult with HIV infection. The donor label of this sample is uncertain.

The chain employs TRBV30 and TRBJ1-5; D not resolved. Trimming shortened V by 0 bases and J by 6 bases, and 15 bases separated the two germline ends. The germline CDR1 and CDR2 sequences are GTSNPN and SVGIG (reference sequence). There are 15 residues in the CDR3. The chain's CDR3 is CAWSVHGDVVQPQHF. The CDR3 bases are TGTGCCTGGAGTGTACATGGGGATGTGGTTCAGCCCCAGCATTTT.

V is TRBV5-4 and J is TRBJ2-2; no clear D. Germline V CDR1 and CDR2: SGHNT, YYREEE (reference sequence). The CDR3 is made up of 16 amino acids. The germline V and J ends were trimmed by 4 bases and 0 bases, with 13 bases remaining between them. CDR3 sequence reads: CASSPLAEANTGELFF. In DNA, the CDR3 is TGTGCCAGCAGCCCCCTGGCGGAAGCGAACACCGGGGAGCTGTTTTTT.

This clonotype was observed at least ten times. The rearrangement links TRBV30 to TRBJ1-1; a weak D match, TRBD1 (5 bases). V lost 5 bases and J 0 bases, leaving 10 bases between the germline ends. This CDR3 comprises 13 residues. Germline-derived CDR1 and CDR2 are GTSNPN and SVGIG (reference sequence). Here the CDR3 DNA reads TGTGCCTGGTTGGGACGGATGAACACTGAAGCTTTCTTT. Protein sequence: CAWLGRMNTEAFF.

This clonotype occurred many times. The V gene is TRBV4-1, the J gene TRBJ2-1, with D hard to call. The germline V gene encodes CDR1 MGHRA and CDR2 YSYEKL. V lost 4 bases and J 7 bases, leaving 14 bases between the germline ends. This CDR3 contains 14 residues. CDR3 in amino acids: CASSPRIASNEQFF. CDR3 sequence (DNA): TGCGCCAGCAGCCCTCGTATAGCTTCTAATGAGCAGTTCTTC.

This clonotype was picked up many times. CDR3 sequence (DNA): TGCAGTGCTAGAGGTCCCTCAGAAACGTGTACTGAAGCTTTCTTT. It specifies CSARGPSETCTEAFF. V is TRBV20-1 and J is TRBJ1-1; D gene unclear. The V gene's germline CDR1 is DFQATT and CDR2 SNEGSKA (reference sequence). V was trimmed by 1 base and J by 5 bases, leaving 17 bases between them. CDR3 length: 15 amino acids.

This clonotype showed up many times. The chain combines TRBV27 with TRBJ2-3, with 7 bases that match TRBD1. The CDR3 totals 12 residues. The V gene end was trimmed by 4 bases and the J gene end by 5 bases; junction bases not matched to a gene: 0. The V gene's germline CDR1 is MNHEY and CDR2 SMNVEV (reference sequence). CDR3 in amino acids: CASSSGGDTQYF. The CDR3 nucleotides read TGTGCCAGCAGTTCAGGGGGAGATACGCAGTATTTT.

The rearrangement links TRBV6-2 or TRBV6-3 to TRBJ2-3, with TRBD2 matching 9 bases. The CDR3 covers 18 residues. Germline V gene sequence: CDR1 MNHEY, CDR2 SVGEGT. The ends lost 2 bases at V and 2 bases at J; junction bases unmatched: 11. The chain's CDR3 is CASSYGLAGKPDTDTQYF. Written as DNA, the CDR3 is TGTGCCAGCAGTTACGGGCTAGCGGGGAAGCCCGACACAGATACGCAGTATTTT.

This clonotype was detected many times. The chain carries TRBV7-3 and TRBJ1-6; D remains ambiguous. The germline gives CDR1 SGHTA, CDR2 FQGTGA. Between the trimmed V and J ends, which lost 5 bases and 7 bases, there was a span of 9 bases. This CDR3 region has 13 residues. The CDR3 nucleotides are TGTGCCAGCAGCCGTCAGGAAAATTCACCCCTCCACTTT. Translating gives CASSRQENSPLHF.

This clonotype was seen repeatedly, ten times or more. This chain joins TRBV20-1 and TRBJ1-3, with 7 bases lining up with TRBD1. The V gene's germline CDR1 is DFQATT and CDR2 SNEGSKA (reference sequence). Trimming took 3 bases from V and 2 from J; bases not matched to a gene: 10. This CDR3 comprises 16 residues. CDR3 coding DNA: TGCAGTGCTAGGTTCTCAGGGGGTCCAACTGGAAACACCATATATTTT. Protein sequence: CSARFSGGPTGNTIYF.

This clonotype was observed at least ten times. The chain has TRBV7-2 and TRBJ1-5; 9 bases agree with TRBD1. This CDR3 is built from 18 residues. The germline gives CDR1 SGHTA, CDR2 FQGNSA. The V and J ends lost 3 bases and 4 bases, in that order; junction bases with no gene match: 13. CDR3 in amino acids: CASSFKQTKDRGNQPQHF. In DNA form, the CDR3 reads TGTGCCAGCAGCTTTAAGCAAACGAAGGACAGGGGAAATCAGCCCCAGCATTTT.

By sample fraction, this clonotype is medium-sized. CDR3 bases: TGCAGTGCTAGAGATGCGGGCGAAGCTTTCTTT. It yields the protein CSARDAGEAFF. The chain recombines TRBV20-1 with TRBJ1-1; D remains ambiguous. CDR3 length: 11 residues. Trimming cost V 0 bases and J 8 bases, with 7 bases left between them. Germline values: CDR1 DFQATT, CDR2 SNEGSKA (reference sequence).

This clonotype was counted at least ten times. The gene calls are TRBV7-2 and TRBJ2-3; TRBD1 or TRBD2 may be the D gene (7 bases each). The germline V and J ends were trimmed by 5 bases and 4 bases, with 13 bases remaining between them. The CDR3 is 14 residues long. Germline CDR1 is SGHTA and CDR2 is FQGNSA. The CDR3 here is CASSQGGGADTQYF. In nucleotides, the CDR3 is TGTGCCAGCAGCCAGGGGGGGGGGGCAGATACGCAGTATTTT.

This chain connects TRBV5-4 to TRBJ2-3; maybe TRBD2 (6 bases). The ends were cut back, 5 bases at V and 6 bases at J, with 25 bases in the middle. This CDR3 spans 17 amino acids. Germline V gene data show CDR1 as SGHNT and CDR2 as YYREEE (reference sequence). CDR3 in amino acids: CASRPGLGGKIVDTQYF. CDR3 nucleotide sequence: TGTGCCAGCAGACCGGGATTAGGCGGGAAGATTGTGGATACGCAGTATTTT.

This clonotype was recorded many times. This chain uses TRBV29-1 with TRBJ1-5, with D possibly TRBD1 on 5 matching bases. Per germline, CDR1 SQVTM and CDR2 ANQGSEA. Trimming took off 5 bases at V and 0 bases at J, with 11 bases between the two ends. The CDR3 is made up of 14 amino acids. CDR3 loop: CSVLTGISNQPQHF. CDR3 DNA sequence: TGCAGCGTTCTCACAGGAATTAGCAATCAGCCCCAGCATTTT.

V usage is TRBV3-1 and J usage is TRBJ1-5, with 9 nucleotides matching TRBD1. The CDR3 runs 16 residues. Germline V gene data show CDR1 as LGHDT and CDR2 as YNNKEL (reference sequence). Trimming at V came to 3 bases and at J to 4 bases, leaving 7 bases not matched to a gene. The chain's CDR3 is CASSHRGGTGNQPQHF. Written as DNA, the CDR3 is TGTGCCAGCAGCCATCGCGGGGGGACAGGGAATCAGCCCCAGCATTTT. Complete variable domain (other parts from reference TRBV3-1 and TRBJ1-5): DTAVSQTPKYLVTQMGNDKSIKCEQNLGHDTMYWYKQDSKKFLKIMFSYNNKELIINETVPNRFSPKSPDKAHLNLHINSLELGDSAVYFCASSHRGGTGNQPQHFGDGTRLSIL.

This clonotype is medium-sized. CDR3 residues: CASMIAGLTDTQYF. DNA of the CDR3: TGTGCCAGCATGATAGCGGGGCTCACAGATACGCAGTATTTT. This chain connects TRBV11-3 to TRBJ2-3; 8 nucleotides match TRBD2. The CDR3 runs 14 residues. The V gene's germline CDR1 is SGHNT and CDR2 YENEEA. V lost 7 bases, J lost 2 bases, and 5 bases stayed unmatched.

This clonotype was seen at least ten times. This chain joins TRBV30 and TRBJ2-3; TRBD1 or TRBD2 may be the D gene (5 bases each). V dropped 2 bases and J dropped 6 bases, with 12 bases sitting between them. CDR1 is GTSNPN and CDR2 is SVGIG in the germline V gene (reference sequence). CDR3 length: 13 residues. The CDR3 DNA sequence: TGTGCCTGGAGTAAGGGGAGAGCTGATACGCAGTATTTT. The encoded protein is CAWSKGRADTQYF.

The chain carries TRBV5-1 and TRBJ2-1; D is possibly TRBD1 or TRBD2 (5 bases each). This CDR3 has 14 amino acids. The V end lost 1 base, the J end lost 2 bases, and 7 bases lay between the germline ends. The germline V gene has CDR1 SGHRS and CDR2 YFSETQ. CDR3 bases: TGCGCCAGCAGCTTGTCGGGACCCTACAATGAGCAGTTCTTC. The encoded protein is CASSLSGPYNEQFF. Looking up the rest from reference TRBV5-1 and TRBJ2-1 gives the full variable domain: KAGVTQTPRYLIKTRGQQVTLSCSPISGHRSVSWYQQTPGQGLQFLFEYFSETQRNKGNFPGRFSGRQFSNSRSEMNVSTLELGDSALYLCASSLSGPYNEQFFGPGTRLTVL.

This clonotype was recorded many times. This CDR3 is CASSHGDTQYF. CDR3 sequence (DNA): TGTGCCAGCAGCCACGGCGATACGCAGTATTTT. This chain connects TRBV6-2 or TRBV6-3 to TRBJ2-3; D is undetermined. This CDR3 contains 11 residues. CDR1 is MNHEY and CDR2 is SVGEGT in the germline V gene. The V end was cut by 6 bases, the J end by 6 bases, with 7 bases between.

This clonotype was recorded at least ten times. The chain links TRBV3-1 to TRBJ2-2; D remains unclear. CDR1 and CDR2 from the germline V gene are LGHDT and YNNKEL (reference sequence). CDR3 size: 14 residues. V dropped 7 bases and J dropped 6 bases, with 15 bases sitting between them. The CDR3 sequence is CASTFTVSAGELFF. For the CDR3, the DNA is TGTGCCAGCACCTTCACAGTTTCGGCCGGGGAGCTGTTTTTT.

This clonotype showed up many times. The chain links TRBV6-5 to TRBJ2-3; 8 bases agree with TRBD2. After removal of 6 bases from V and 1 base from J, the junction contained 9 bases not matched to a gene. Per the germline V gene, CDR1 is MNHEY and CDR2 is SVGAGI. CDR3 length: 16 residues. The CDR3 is CASRNQAGVGTDTQYF. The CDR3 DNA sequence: TGTGCCAGCAGAAATCAAGCGGGGGTGGGCACAGATACGCAGTATTTT.

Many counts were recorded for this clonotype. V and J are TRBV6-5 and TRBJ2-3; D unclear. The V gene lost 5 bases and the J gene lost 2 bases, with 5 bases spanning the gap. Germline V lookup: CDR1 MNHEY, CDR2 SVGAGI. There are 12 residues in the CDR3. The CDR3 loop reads CASSQNTDTQYF. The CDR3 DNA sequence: TGTGCCAGCAGTCAAAACACAGATACGCAGTATTTT.

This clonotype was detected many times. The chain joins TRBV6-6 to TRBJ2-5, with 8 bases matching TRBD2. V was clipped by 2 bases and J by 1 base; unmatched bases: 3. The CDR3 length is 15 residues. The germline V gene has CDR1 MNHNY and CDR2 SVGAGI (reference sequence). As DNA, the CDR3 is TGTGCCAGCAGTTACGGGCGGGGGGTCCAAGAGACCCAGTACTTC. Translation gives CASSYGRGVQETQYF.

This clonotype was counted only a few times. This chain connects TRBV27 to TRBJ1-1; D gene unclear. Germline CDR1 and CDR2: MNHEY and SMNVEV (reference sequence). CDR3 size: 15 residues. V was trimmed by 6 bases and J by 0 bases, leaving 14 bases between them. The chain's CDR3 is CASSPQPTMNTEAFF. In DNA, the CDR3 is TGTGCCAGCAGCCCACAGCCTACAATGAACACTGAAGCTTTCTTT.

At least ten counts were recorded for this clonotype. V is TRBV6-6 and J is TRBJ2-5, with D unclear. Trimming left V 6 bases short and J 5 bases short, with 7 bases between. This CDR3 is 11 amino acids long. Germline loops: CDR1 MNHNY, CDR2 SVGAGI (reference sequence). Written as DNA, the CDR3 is TGTGCCAGCAGGTCTAGGGAGACCCAGTACTTC. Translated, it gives CASRSRETQYF.